What follows are 7 T cell receptor beta chains derived from one specimen sequenced in a study of human thymus T cells. Some clones are missing from TCRdb's copy, which holds only in-frame ones; the method was immunoSEQ multiplex PCR. The sample shows roughly 77,000 clones, 85% to 95% of them seen only once. The study used thymus tissue resected during corrective heart surgery. Sequenced: thymus tissue. These receptors all stem from a girl less than two years old with a congenital heart defect but otherwise immunologically healthy.

The J gene is TRBJ2-1, the V gene TRBV18; possible D gene TRBD1, 6 bases. The CDR3 length is 16 residues. The V and J ends lost 4 bases and 4 bases respectively, with 17 bases between them. Germline V lookup: CDR1 KGHSH, CDR2 LQKENI. The CDR3 coding sequence is TGTGCCAGCTCACGGGGGCGCCCACCCCCTTACAATGAGCAGTTCTTC. Translated, it gives CASSRGRPPPYNEQFF.

As DNA, the CDR3 is TGTGCCAGCAGTCTAAGACGAGGAAAGGCAACTAATGAAAAACTGTTTTTT. It encodes CASSLRRGKATNEKLFF. This chain connects TRBV28 to TRBJ1-4, with unresolved D. The CDR3 has 17 amino acids. Germline V gene sequence: CDR1 MDHEN, CDR2 SYDVKM. Trimming left V 5 bases short and J 0 bases short, with 16 bases between. Full variable domain (outside the CDR3, taken from reference TRBV28 and TRBJ1-4): DVKVTQSSRYLVKRTGEKVFLECVQDMDHENMFWYRQDPGLGLRLIYFSYDVKMKEKGDIPEGYSVSREKKERFSLILESASTNQTSMYLCASSLRRGKATNEKLFFGSGTQLSVL.

The chain links TRBV7-2 to TRBJ2-3; 9 positions agree with TRBD1. Losses at the gene ends were 1 base for V and 3 bases for J; bases not matched to a gene: 8. Germline V gene lookup returns CDR1 SGHTA and CDR2 FQGNSA. CDR3 size: 17 residues. The CDR3 is CASSLDRPGQGTDTQYF. CDR3 sequence (DNA): TGTGCCAGCAGCTTAGATAGGCCGGGACAGGGAACAGATACGCAGTATTTT.

The chain carries TRBV18 and TRBJ2-1, with D tentatively TRBD1 (6 bases). The germline V and J ends were trimmed by 3 bases and 7 bases, with 19 bases remaining between them. CDR1 is KGHSH, CDR2 LQKENI, per germline. The CDR3 covers 16 residues. As DNA, the CDR3 is TGTGCCAGCTCACCTTTTCTAGGGGGTTTTATAAATGAGCAGTTCTTC. Translated, it gives CASSPFLGGFINEQFF.

This chain joins TRBV9 and TRBJ2-3; D is undetermined. CDR1 and CDR2 from the germline V gene are SGDLS and YYNGEE. Trimming pared 0 bases from V and 0 bases from J, leaving 14 bases between. The CDR3 consists of 17 residues. As DNA, the CDR3 is TGTGCCAGCAGCGTAGCCTCCAACGGAGCTAGCACAGATACGCAGTATTTT. It yields the protein CASSVASNGASTDTQYF.

This chain links TRBV28 with TRBJ2-7, with 7 bases aligning to TRBD1. This CDR3 is built from 14 residues. CDR1 MDHEN and CDR2 SYDVKM come from the germline V gene. With V trimmed by 6 bases and J by 2 bases, 7 bases remained unmatched. CDR3 sequence (DNA): TGTGCCAGCAGACCCCGCGACAGGGCCTACGAGCAGTACTTC. As protein: CASRPRDRAYEQYF.

The chain's CDR3 is CASSPDPDRGETQYF. The DNA for the CDR3 is TGTGCCAGCAGCCCGGACCCCGACCGGGGGGAGACCCAGTACTTC. The rearrangement joins TRBV7-2 to TRBJ2-5; maybe TRBD2 (6 bases). CDR1 is SGHTA, CDR2 FQGNSA, per germline. Trimming pared 5 bases from V and 5 bases from J, leaving 18 bases between. This CDR3 is built from 15 residues.